The clone carrying this T cell receptor beta chain has more than one count but fewer than ten. TRAV- and TRBV-specific primers were used for first-strand cDNA, which covered alpha and beta chains. TCRs underwent approximately 20 PCR cycles of amplification with a constant-region primer and V-primer adapter. In TCRdb, the reads were re-called with MiXCR into one record per CDR3 protein. The table records 85,000 to 95,000 distinct CDR3 sequences, 9.4% of them present only once. This sample is part of a study of low-dose radiotherapy and immunotherapy resistance in tumors. For the study at large: Radiation delivery to Cohort 1 consisted of 0.5 Gy per fraction every 2 weeks, summing to 6.5 Gy. For four cycles from cycle 1 day 1, patients took 300 mg oral aspirin daily. Each two-week cycle included intravenous cyclophosphamide 200 mg/m2, given one day before radiation and immunotherapy.

As to time point: before trial treatment. The source is a male donor with prostate cancer. Sequenced here: PBMCs, sampled before treatment.

The CDR3 reads CASRGQGVNEQFF. In DNA form, the CDR3 reads TGTGCCAGCAGGGGACAGGGTGTCAATGAGCAGTTCTTC. The chain uses TRBV28 and TRBJ2-1; 9 nucleotides agree with TRBD1. Germline loops: CDR1 MDHEN, CDR2 SYDVKM. Trimming cost V 6 bases and J 6 bases; bases outside gene matches: 3. This CDR3 contains 13 residues. Filled out from reference TRBV28 and TRBJ2-1, the complete variable domain reads DVKVTQSSRYLVKRTGEKVFLECVQDMDHENMFWYRQDPGLGLRLIYFSYDVKMKEKGDIPEGYSVSREKKERFSLILESASTNQTSMYLCASRGQGVNEQFFGPGTRLTVL.